Following are 11 T cell receptor beta chains from one sample sequenced in a study of CD8 T cells in ankylosing spondylitis. The study, taken as a whole, reports: Blood of patients with ankylosing spondylitis appeared to be characterized by a TCR beta motif of several highly homologous variants.

TCRdb re-derived calls from the 5' RACE reads in MiXCR, one entry per CDR3 protein. The sample contains about 210,000 distinct CDR3 sequences, 6% to 8.5% of which appear only once. These receptors' antigens are unknown. Specimen: blood, either unsorted or a sorted T cell fraction (not recorded which). These receptors originate from a male donor with ankylosing spondylitis.

In its sample, this clonotype was seen many times. The rearrangement links TRBV20-1 to TRBJ2-5; 8 bases agree with TRBD2. The CDR3 spans 16 residues. The germline gives CDR1 DFQATT, CDR2 SNEGSKA (reference sequence). J lost 4 bases, V lost 3 bases, and 13 bases had no gene match. The CDR3 sequence is CSARTPPERGRETQYF. Written as DNA, the CDR3 is TGCAGTGCTAGGACCCCTCCCGAGCGGGGGCGAGAGACCCAGTACTTC.

The J gene is TRBJ2-1, the V gene TRBV7-6; weak D call: TRBD2 (5 bases). From germline, CDR1 is SGHVS and CDR2 FNYEAQ. This CDR3 contains 17 residues. V shed 2 bases and J shed 0 bases, with 14 bases lying between them. The CDR3 region is CASSLIGGRSSYNEQFF. Here the CDR3 DNA reads TGTGCCAGCAGCTTAATTGGCGGGCGCAGCTCCTACAATGAGCAGTTCTTC.

At least ten counts were recorded for this clonotype. The CDR3 region has the DNA TGTGCCAGCAGTTACTCTGTAAGCAATCAGCCCCAGCATTTT. It specifies CASSYSVSNQPQHF. J is TRBJ1-5 and V is TRBV6-5; D is unclear. The CDR3 covers 14 residues. Trimming removed 0 bases at V and 1 base at J, with 4 bases between. Germline CDR1 and CDR2: MNHEY and SVGAGI.

This clonotype was seen many times. This chain joins TRBV5-1 and TRBJ2-3; D remains unclear. There are 17 residues in the CDR3. The germline V gene encodes CDR1 SGHRS and CDR2 YFSETQ. Between the trimmed V and J ends, which lost 4 bases and 0 bases, there was a span of 18 bases. The CDR3 reads CASSRRLYDSSTDTQYF. The DNA for the CDR3 is TGCGCCAGCAGCAGAAGACTCTACGATTCTAGCACAGATACGCAGTATTTT.

This clonotype was observed many times. CDR3 region: CASSHGLAGEFSYEQYF. In DNA form, the CDR3 reads TGTGCCAGCAGCCACGGACTAGCGGGAGAGTTCTCCTACGAGCAGTACTTC. V gene TRBV5-6 combines with J gene TRBJ2-7; 13 bases align to TRBD2. Trimming took 4 bases from V and 0 from J; bases not matched to a gene: 7. Germline V gene sequence: CDR1 SGHDT, CDR2 YYEEEE. The CDR3 is 17 residues long.

This clonotype was detected many times. This rearrangement joins TRBV5-1 to TRBJ2-1, with D perhaps TRBD2 (5 bases). Germline lookup yields CDR1 SGHRS and CDR2 YFSETQ. Trimming pared 2 bases from V and 0 bases from J, leaving 9 bases between. The CDR3 covers 15 residues. As DNA, the CDR3 is TGCGCCAGCAGCTTCCCCCGGGGCTCCTACAATGAGCAGTTCTTC. Its translation: CASSFPRGSYNEQFF.

This clonotype was seen ten or more times. Mismatch with germline at one junction end may stem from a read error. The chain recombines TRBV7-9 with TRBJ1-2; no clear D. This CDR3 spans 13 amino acids. The germline V gene has CDR1 SEHNR and CDR2 FQNEAQ (reference sequence). CDR3 bases: TGTGCCAGCACCTTAGGGATATACTATGGCTACACCTTC. Translation: CASTLGIYYGYTF.

This clonotype occurred many times. The V call is TRBV7-9, the J call TRBJ2-3, with a weak D call TRBD1 (5 bases). The germline gives CDR1 SEHNR, CDR2 FQNEAQ (reference sequence). Trimming stripped 5 bases from V and 1 base from J, with 16 bases between. This CDR3 spans 16 amino acids. CDR3 DNA: TGTGCCAGCAGCCATCGTACAGGTGTCGGCACAGATACGCAGTATTTT. Its protein product is CASSHRTGVGTDTQYF.

In this sample, this clonotype turned up many times. The chain couples TRBV4-1 to TRBJ1-2; perhaps TRBD1 as D (6 bases). Per the germline V gene, CDR1 is MGHRA and CDR2 is YSYEKL. V was trimmed by 2 bases and J by 7 bases, leaving 11 bases between them. The CDR3 has 13 residues. The DNA for the CDR3 is TGCGCCAGCAGCCAATCCCGGGGGCTTGGCTACACCTTC. This codes for CASSQSRGLGYTF.

This clonotype was seen a few times. The chain employs TRBV7-2 and TRBJ1-1; D remains ambiguous. The V end was cut by 2 bases, the J end by 0 bases, with 16 bases between. Germline V gene sequence: CDR1 SGHTA, CDR2 FQGNSA. The CDR3 is 17 residues long. CDR3 sequence: CASSLIRHLSLNTEAFF. CDR3 bases: TGTGCCAGCAGCTTAATTCGACATCTTAGTCTGAACACTGAAGCTTTCTTT. The full variable domain, completed using reference TRBV7-2 and TRBJ1-1, is GAGVSQSPSNKVTEKGKDVELRCDPISGHTALYWYRQSLGQGLEFLIYFQGNSAPDKSGLPSDRFSAERTGGSVSTLTIQRTQQEDSAVYLCASSLIRHLSLNTEAFFGQGTRLTVV.

This clonotype appeared many times. The chain is built from TRBV5-1 and TRBJ2-7; perhaps TRBD1 as D (5 bases). Germline V lookup: CDR1 SGHRS, CDR2 YFSETQ. The CDR3 is made up of 15 amino acids. Trimming left V 5 bases short and J 2 bases short, with 17 bases between. DNA for the CDR3: TGCGCCAGCAGATCCGACAGCTCACCCGCCTACGAGCAGTACTTC. Translated: CASRSDSSPAYEQYF. The full variable domain, with the rest looked up from reference TRBV5-1 and TRBJ2-7, is KAGVTQTPRYLIKTRGQQVTLSCSPISGHRSVSWYQQTPGQGLQFLFEYFSETQRNKGNFPGRFSGRQFSNSRSEMNVSTLELGDSALYLCASRSDSSPAYEQYFGPGTRLTVT.